The rows below give T cell receptor beta chains drawn from one sample of a study of vaccination effects on CD4 cells after COVID-19. No antigens are known for them. Clones were sequenced by immunoSEQ multiplex PCR, and TCRdb holds only the in-frame ones, with some missing. The sample comprises about 37,000 clones, approximately 73% of which are singletons, and 25% to 35% rests with the top ten. The sequencing here drew on CD4+ T cells from PBMCs cultured with a peptide pool, taken before COVID-19 vaccination. The receptors shown here come from a human donor who had a prior SARS-CoV-2 infection. Each CDR3 is given with its conserved first and last residue.

v_call	j_call	cdr3_aa
TRBV11-3	TRBJ2-2	CASSLSRNTGELFF
TRBV7-9	TRBJ2-7	CASSLGMDYEQYF
TRBV19	TRBJ2-4	CASSMMGGGLAKNIQYF
TRBV5-1	TRBJ2-2	CASSLADRDGELFF
TRBV18	TRBJ1-6	CASSPGRGSYNSPLHF
TRBV7-2	TRBJ2-7	CASSSATGTGISYEQYF
TRBV2	TRBJ2-7	CASSEDRAPYEQYF
TRBV5-1	TRBJ2-1	CASSARTGGSYNEQFF
TRBV6-1	TRBJ1-3	CASSETPGAGNTIYF
TRBV5-1	TRBJ1-1	CASSYRGNTEAFF
TRBV5-5	TRBJ2-1	CASSRDRWNEQFF
TRBV10-3	TRBJ1-1	CAISESGQGGGGAFF
TRBV7-9	TRBJ2-3	CASSLVSLLAGVTDTQYF
TRBV7-2	TRBJ2-7	CASSPQGARYEQYF
TRBV6-5	TRBJ2-1	CASNRLDRYNEQFF
TRBV19	TRBJ2-7	CASSLAGRYEQYF
TRBV19	TRBJ1-3	CASSYLITDSYSGNTIYF
TRBV5-1	TRBJ1-2	CASSYQGQGLGYGYTF
TRBV28	TRBJ2-1	CASSFLGGDGDWNEQFF